The 18 T cell receptor beta chains below come from one sample, sequenced in a study of blood T cells in healthy people across ages. PCR was performed a second time for roughly 6 to 12 cycles using a sample-barcoded 5' primer and a J-beta primer mix. TCRdb recomputed calls from the 5' RACE reads with MiXCR, one row per CDR3 protein. The sample has 550,000 to 600,000 distinct CDR3 sequences; 27% are singletons. The sequenced material came from blood. These receptors were obtained from a woman in her sixties or seventies in good health.

The chain is built from TRBV4-2 and TRBJ2-5, with 10 bases matching TRBD2. Judging by the DNA end, TRBJ2-7 fits better; the J call may be wrong. Germline V gene data show CDR1 as LGHNA and CDR2 as YNFKEQ. The CDR3 sequence is 15 residues long. DNA of the CDR3: TGTGCCAGCATGCTAGCGGGGGAAGCCCCCTACGAGCAGTACTTC. Translated, it gives CASMLAGEAPYEQYF.

The sample holds one count of this clonotype. A much larger clone differs by one base, so this may be a read error. The chain recombines TRBV4-2 with TRBJ2-5; D unresolved. V was clipped by 2 bases and J by 5 bases, with 3 bases between them. The V gene's germline CDR1 is LGHNA and CDR2 YNFKEQ. CDR3 length equals 11 residues. CDR3 DNA sequence: TGTGCCAGCAGCCAAATGGAGACCCAGTACTTC. Translating gives CASSQMETQYF.

Comments on this clonotype: A junction boundary mismatches the germline segment, possibly from a read error. V is TRBV4-1 and J is TRBJ2-7; D unclear. Germline CDR1 is MGHRA and CDR2 is YSYEKL. CDR3 length: 13 amino acids. The CDR3, as DNA: TGCGCCAGCAGCCAAGGGGCAAGGTCATCGATGTTCTTC. Residues: CASSQGARSSMFF.

The chain combines TRBV25-1 with TRBJ2-1; the D gene is possibly TRBD2 (6 bases). The V gene lost 2 bases and the J gene lost 5 bases, with 13 bases spanning the gap. Germline lookup yields CDR1 MGHDK and CDR2 SYGVNS. The length of the CDR3 is 15 residues. CDR3 sequence: CASSEGGTGNNEQFF. In nucleotides, the CDR3 is TGTGCCAGCAGTGAAGGGGGGACTGGTAACAATGAGCAGTTCTTC. Filled out from reference TRBV25-1 and TRBJ2-1, the complete variable domain reads EADIYQTPRYLVIGTGKKITLECSQTMGHDKMYWYQQDPGMELHLIHYSYGVNSTEKGDLSSESTVSRIRTEHFPLTLESARPSHTSQYLCASSEGGTGNNEQFFGPGTRLTVL.

The rearrangement uses TRBV7-2 and TRBJ2-5, with D uncertain. The germline V and J ends were trimmed by 8 bases and 0 bases, with 10 bases remaining between them. CDR3 size: 13 residues. The germline V gene encodes CDR1 SGHTA and CDR2 FQGNSA. The DNA for the CDR3 is TGTGCCAGCGGCTGGGGATACCAAGAGACCCAGTACTTC. Translating gives CASGWGYQETQYF.

The sample holds a few counts of this clonotype. V and J are TRBV20-1 and TRBJ2-3, with 9 bases fitting TRBD2. V lost 6 bases, J lost 2 bases, and 6 bases stayed unmatched. Germline V gene data show CDR1 as DFQATT and CDR2 as SNEGSKA (reference sequence). The CDR3 length is 14 residues. The CDR3 bases are TGCAGTGCCCTGGGACTAGCCTCCACAGATACGCAGTATTTT. It is translated as CSALGLASTDTQYF.

A word on this clonotype: An end of the junction does not agree with germline; a read error may underlie this. The rearrangement links TRBV6-5 to TRBJ2-5; 9 nucleotides match TRBD1. The tail of the sequence fits TRBJ2-7 better, so the J call may be wrong. CDR3 size: 14 residues. Germline V CDR1 and CDR2: MNHEY, SVGAGI. CDR3 in amino acids: CASGYQGQGSEQYF. DNA for the CDR3: TGTGCCAGCGGTTACCAAGGACAGGGGAGCGAGCAGTACTTC.

The rearrangement joins TRBV7-3 to TRBJ2-3, with 7 bases identical to TRBD1. V trimming: 5 bases; J trimming: 1 base; junction bases outside the gene matches: 6. The CDR3 extends over 15 amino acids. Germline CDR1 is SGHTA and CDR2 is FQGTGA. This CDR3 reads CASSPWDRRTDTQYF. CDR3 nucleotides: TGTGCCAGCAGCCCATGGGACAGACGCACAGATACGCAGTATTTT.

The V and J genes are TRBV9 and TRBJ1-2; D unclear. In germline, CDR1 is SGDLS, CDR2 YYNGEE. The CDR3 has 14 residues. Trimming took off 0 bases at V and 8 bases at J, with 14 bases between the two ends. This CDR3 is CASSVEVDDGGYTF. The CDR3 DNA sequence: TGTGCCAGCAGCGTAGAGGTGGACGACGGGGGCTACACCTTC.

In this sample, this clonotype turned up a few times. The rearrangement uses TRBV4-2 and TRBJ1-2; D possibly corresponds to TRBD1 (5 bases). Germline lookup yields CDR1 LGHNA and CDR2 YNFKEQ. V lost 1 base and J 5 bases, leaving 11 bases between the germline ends. CDR3 length: 14 amino acids. The CDR3 nucleotides are TGTGCCAGCAGCCAAGCTGGGACCTTTTATGGCTACACCTTC. This gives the protein CASSQAGTFYGYTF.

This clonotype showed up just a few times. This rearrangement joins TRBV9 to TRBJ2-5; tentatively, D is TRBD2 (5 bases). The J call is in doubt because the DNA end fits TRBJ2-1 better. The CDR3 has 16 residues. Per the germline V gene, CDR1 is SGDLS and CDR2 is YYNGEE. CDR3 loop: CASSVTPDGGDNEQFF. CDR3 in DNA: TGTGCCAGCAGCGTAACCCCCGATGGAGGAGACAATGAGCAGTTCTTC.

This clonotype was found many times. The V and J genes are TRBV27 and TRBJ2-3, with TRBD2 matching over 9 bases. This CDR3 has 13 residues. Germline V gene lookup returns CDR1 MNHEY and CDR2 SMNVEV (reference sequence). Losses at the gene ends were 8 bases for V and 4 bases for J; bases not matched to a gene: 4. The chain's CDR3 is CASASGASDTQYF. The DNA for the CDR3 is TGTGCCAGCGCTAGCGGGGCATCAGATACGCAGTATTTT.

There are many counts of this clonotype. V gene TRBV7-2 combines with J gene TRBJ2-1; D gene unclear. V was cut by 2 bases and J by 4 bases, with 9 bases left in between. Per the germline V gene, CDR1 is SGHTA and CDR2 is FQGNSA. This CDR3 comprises 14 residues. The CDR3 region is CASSLKGLYNEQFF. The CDR3 nucleotides read TGTGCCAGCAGCTTAAAGGGCCTATACAATGAGCAGTTCTTC.

The table lists this clonotype with a few counts. This chain uses TRBV20-1 with TRBJ1-3; D gene ambiguous. Germline assignment: CDR1 DFQATT and CDR2 SNEGSKA (reference sequence). The CDR3 is made up of 14 amino acids. With 2 bases removed from V and 0 bases from J, the gap between germline ends came to 8 bases. The CDR3 sequence: CSARMVSSGNTIYF. The CDR3 region has the DNA TGCAGTGCTAGAATGGTCAGCTCTGGAAACACCATATATTTT.

This clonotype turned up a few times. The DNA of the CDR3 is TGTGCTAGTGGTCCGACAGGGGCGAACACTGAAGCTTTCTTT. Translating gives CASGPTGANTEAFF. V is TRBV12-5 and J is TRBJ1-1; 8 nucleotides line up with TRBD1. The germline gives CDR1 LGHNT, CDR2 FRNRAP. The CDR3 runs 14 residues. V lost 5 bases, J lost 1 base, and 3 bases stayed unmatched.

This clonotype turned up a few times. The chain employs TRBV25-1 and TRBJ1-2; 8 bases agree with TRBD1. Germline assignment: CDR1 MGHDK and CDR2 SYGVNS. J lost 2 bases, V lost 6 bases, and 11 bases had no gene match. The CDR3 totals 16 residues. In DNA form, the CDR3 reads TGTGCCAGCAGCGGTTCTCCGGGACAGGAGAACTATGGCTACACCTTC. Its protein is CASSGSPGQENYGYTF.

This clonotype showed up just a few times. The chain uses TRBV19 and TRBJ2-6; D is unclear. Germline CDR1 is LNHDA and CDR2 is SQIVND (reference sequence). V dropped 5 bases and J dropped 2 bases, with 7 bases sitting between them. The length of the CDR3 is 14 residues. The CDR3: CASSPAPGANVLTF. The DNA for the CDR3 is TGTGCCAGTAGTCCGGCTCCTGGGGCCAACGTCCTGACTTTC.

There are a few counts of this clonotype. This chain joins TRBV12-3 or TRBV12-4 and TRBJ2-3; 12 bases fit TRBD2. V trimming: 2 bases; J trimming: 5 bases; junction bases outside the gene matches: 2. The CDR3 is 15 residues long. CDR3 in DNA: TGTGCCAGCAGTTTACTAGCGGGGGGGGGAGATACGCAGTATTTT. Amino acids: CASSLLAGGGDTQYF.